This T cell receptor beta chain emerged from a study of T cell repertoires in cytomegalovirus infection. At the level of the study: TCR beta signatures that were public indicated CMV infection and matching HLA type.

Worth noting for this clonotype: Its antigen remains unidentified.

Study outcomes and limitations: Clonotypes of TCR beta that were HLA-C-restricted and CMV-specific dominated the ex vivo response. Identification of carriers of CMV plus the relevant HLA was achieved through cumulative public TCR beta family frequency.

TCRdb recomputed calls from the reads with MiXCR, one row per CDR3 protein. The data show fewer than 550,000 distinct CDR3 sequences, around a quarter seen once. The CDR3 is 13 amino acids. CDR1 is GTSNPN, CDR2 SVGIG, per germline (reference sequence). V lost 4 bases to trimming and J lost 2 bases, with 11 bases between them. Material: PBMCs. The chain has TRBV30 and TRBJ1-2, with no clear D. The receptor comes from a human donor in good health (CMV status not recorded). Some clones in this sample may be carry-over from other donors' samples. CDR3 residues: CAWTLLGNYGYTF. The CDR3 DNA is TGTGCCTGGACGTTACTGGGGAACTATGGCTACACCTTC.